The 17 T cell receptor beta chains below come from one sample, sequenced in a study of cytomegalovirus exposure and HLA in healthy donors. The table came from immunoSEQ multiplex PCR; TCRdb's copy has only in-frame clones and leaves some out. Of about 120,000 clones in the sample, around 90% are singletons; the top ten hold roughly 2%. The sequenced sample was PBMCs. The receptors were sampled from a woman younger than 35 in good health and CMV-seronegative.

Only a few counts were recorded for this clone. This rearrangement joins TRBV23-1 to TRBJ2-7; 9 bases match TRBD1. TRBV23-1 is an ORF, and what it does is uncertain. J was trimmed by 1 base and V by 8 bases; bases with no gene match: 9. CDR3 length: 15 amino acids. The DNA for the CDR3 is TGCGCCAGCGGCCACCGGGACAGGGAGTCCTACGAGCAGTACTTC. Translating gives CASGHRDRESYEQYF.

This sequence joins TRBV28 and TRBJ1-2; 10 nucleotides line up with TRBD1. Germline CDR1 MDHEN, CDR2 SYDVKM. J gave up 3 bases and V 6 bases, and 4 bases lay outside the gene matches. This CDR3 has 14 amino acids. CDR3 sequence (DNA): TGTGCCAGCAGGCGGGACAGGGGTTACTATGGCTACACCTTC. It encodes CASRRDRGYYGYTF.

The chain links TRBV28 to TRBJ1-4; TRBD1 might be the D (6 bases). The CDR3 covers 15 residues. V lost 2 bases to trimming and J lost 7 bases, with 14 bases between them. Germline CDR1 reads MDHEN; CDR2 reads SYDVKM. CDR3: CASSLTQGLGEKLFF. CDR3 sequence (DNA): TGTGCCAGCAGTTTAACTCAGGGGTTAGGTGAAAAACTGTTTTTT.

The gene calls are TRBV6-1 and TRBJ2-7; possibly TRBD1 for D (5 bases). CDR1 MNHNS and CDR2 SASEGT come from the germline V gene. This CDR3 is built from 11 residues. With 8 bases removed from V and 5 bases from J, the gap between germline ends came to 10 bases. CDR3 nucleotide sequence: TGTGCCAGCGGACACCGTAACGAGCAGTACTTC. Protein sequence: CASGHRNEQYF.

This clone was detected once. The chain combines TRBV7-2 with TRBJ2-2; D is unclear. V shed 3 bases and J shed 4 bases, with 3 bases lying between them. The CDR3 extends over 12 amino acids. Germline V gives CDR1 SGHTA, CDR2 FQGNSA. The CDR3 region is CASSFLTGELFF. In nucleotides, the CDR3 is TGTGCCAGCAGCTTCCTCACCGGGGAGCTGTTTTTT.

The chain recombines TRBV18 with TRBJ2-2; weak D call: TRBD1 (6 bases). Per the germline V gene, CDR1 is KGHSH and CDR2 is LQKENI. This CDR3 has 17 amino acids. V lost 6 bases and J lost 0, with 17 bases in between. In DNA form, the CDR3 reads TGTGCCAGCTCGCGAACCCAACAGGGCCCGAACACCGGGGAGCTGTTTTTT. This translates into CASSRTQQGPNTGELFF.

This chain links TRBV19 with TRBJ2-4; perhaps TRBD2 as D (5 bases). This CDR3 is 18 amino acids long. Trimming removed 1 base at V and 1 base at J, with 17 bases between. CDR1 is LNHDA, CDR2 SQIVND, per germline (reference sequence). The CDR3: CASSIVIYGEWAKNIQYF. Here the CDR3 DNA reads TGTGCCAGTAGTATAGTGATCTACGGGGAGTGGGCCAAAAACATTCAGTACTTC.

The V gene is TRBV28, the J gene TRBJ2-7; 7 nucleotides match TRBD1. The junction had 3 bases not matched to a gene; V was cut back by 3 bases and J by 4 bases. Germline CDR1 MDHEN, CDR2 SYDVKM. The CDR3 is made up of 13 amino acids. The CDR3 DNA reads TGTGCCAGCAGTTTGACAGGGCAATACGAGCAGTACTTC. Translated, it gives CASSLTGQYEQYF.

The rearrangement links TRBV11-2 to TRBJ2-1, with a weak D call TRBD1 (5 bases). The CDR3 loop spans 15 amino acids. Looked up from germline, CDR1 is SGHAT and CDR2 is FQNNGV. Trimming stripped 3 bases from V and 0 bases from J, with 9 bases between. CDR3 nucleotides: TGTGCCAGCAGCTTTCCAGGGCTCTCCTACAATGAGCAGTTCTTC. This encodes CASSFPGLSYNEQFF. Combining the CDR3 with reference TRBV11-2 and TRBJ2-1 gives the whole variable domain EAGVAQSPRYKIIEKRQSVAFWCNPISGHATLYWYQQILGQGPKLLIQFQNNGVVDDSQLPKDRFSAERLKGVDSTLKIQPAKLEDSAVYLCASSFPGLSYNEQFFGPGTRLTVL.

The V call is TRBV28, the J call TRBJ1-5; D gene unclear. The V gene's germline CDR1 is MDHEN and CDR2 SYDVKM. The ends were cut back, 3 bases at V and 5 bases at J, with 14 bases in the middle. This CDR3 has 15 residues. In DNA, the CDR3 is TGTGCCAGCAGTTTGACCGGACCGGGAGATCAGCCCCAGCATTTT. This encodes CASSLTGPGDQPQHF.

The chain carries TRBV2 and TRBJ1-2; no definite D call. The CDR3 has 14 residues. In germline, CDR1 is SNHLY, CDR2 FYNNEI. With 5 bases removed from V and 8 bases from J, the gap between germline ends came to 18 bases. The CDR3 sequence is CASSKNFAGSGYTF. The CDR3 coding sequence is TGTGCCAGCAGTAAGAACTTTGCGGGGAGCGGCTACACCTTC.

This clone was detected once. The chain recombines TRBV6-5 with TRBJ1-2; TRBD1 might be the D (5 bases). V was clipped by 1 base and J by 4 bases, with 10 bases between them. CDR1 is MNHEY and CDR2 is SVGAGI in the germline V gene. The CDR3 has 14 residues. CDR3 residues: CASSYFQGAYGYTF. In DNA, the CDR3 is TGTGCCAGCAGTTACTTCCAGGGTGCCTATGGCTACACCTTC.

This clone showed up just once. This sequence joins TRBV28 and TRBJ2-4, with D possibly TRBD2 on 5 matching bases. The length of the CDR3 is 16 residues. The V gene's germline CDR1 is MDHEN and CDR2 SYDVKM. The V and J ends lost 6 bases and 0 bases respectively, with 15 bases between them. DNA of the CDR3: TGTGCCAGCAGCCCCTGGAGGAAGCTAGCCAAAAACATTCAGTACTTC. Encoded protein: CASSPWRKLAKNIQYF. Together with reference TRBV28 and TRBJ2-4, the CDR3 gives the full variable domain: DVKVTQSSRYLVKRTGEKVFLECVQDMDHENMFWYRQDPGLGLRLIYFSYDVKMKEKGDIPEGYSVSREKKERFSLILESASTNQTSMYLCASSPWRKLAKNIQYFGAGTRLSVL.

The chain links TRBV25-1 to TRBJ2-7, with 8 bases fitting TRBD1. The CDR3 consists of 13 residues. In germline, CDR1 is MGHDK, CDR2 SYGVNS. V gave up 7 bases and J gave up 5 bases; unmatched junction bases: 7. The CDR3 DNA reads TGTGCCAGCAAGGGACAGGTGGTCCACGAGCAGTACTTC. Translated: CASKGQVVHEQYF.

In nucleotides, the CDR3 is TGTGCCAGCAGTTTAACCGCTGGGGGGAAGATGGACACTGAAGCTTTCTTT. It codes for CASSLTAGGKMDTEAFF. The gene calls are TRBV28 and TRBJ1-1, with D tentatively TRBD1 (5 bases). V lost 2 bases and J lost 3, with 19 bases in between. CDR1 is MDHEN, CDR2 SYDVKM, per germline. CDR3 size: 17 residues. Using reference TRBV28 and TRBJ1-1 for the parts outside the CDR3, the full variable domain is DVKVTQSSRYLVKRTGEKVFLECVQDMDHENMFWYRQDPGLGLRLIYFSYDVKMKEKGDIPEGYSVSREKKERFSLILESASTNQTSMYLCASSLTAGGKMDTEAFFGQGTRLTVV.

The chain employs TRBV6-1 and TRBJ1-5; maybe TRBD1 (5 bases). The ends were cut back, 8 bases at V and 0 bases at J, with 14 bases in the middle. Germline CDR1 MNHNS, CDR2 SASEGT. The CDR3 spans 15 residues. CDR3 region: CASLAGSGSNQPQHF. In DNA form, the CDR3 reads TGTGCCAGCTTGGCAGGGTCCGGTAGCAATCAGCCCCAGCATTTT.

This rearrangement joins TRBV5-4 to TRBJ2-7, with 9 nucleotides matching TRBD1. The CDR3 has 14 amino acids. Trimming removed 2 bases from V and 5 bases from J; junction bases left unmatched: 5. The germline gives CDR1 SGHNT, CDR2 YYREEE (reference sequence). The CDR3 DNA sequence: TGTGCCAGCAGCTTTAGGACAGGGGATCACGAGCAGTACTTC. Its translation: CASSFRTGDHEQYF.